A selection of T cell receptor beta chains follows, all from one sample in a study of technical replicates of blood from several donors. Profiled with immunoSEQ multiplex PCR; TCRdb holds only in-frame clones, not every one. The sample comprises some 68,000 clones, roughly 90% of which are singletons, and roughly 0.33% rests with the top ten. The sequencing input was T cells isolated from PBMCs. Source of these receptors: a human donor in good health. CDR3s include the opening cysteine and the closing phenylalanine or tryptophan. Fields, in order: clone size, V gene, J gene, D gene, CDR3 protein, CDR3 DNA. A D gene is named only where the DNA matches it firmly. Clone size is shown for a subset of rows, as once, few, many or a class of expanded clone.

clone size: .; V gene: TRBV27; J gene: TRBJ2-1; D gene: TRBD2; CDR3 protein: CASSLGLAGISYNEQFF; CDR3 DNA: TGTGCCAGCAGCCTTGGACTAGCGGGGATTTCTTACAATGAGCAGTTCTTC
clone size: .; V gene: TRBV21-1; J gene: TRBJ1-4; D gene: .; CDR3 protein: CASSKGQGEKLFF; CDR3 DNA: TGTGCCAGCAGCAAAGGACAGGGTGAAAAACTGTTTTTT
clone size: .; V gene: TRBV27; J gene: TRBJ2-3; D gene: .; CDR3 protein: CASKIRGADTQYF; CDR3 DNA: TGTGCCAGCAAGATAAGGGGCGCAGATACGCAGTATTTT
clone size: .; V gene: TRBV2; J gene: TRBJ2-5; D gene: .; CDR3 protein: CASSEVHPETQYF; CDR3 DNA: TGTGCCAGCAGTGAAGTCCATCCCGAGACCCAGTACTTC
clone size: .; V gene: TRBV27; J gene: TRBJ2-7; D gene: TRBD2; CDR3 protein: CASSLLVAGGELFEQYF; CDR3 DNA: TGTGCCAGCAGTTTATTGGTAGCGGGAGGTGAGCTCTTTGAGCAGTACTTC
clone size: .; V gene: TRBV20-1; J gene: TRBJ1-3; D gene: .; CDR3 protein: CSASNGNTIYF; CDR3 DNA: TGCAGTGCTAGTAATGGAAACACCATATATTTT
clone size: few; V gene: TRBV7-8; J gene: TRBJ1-5; D gene: TRBD1; CDR3 protein: CASSLVSTGVQPQHF; CDR3 DNA: TGTGCCAGCAGCTTAGTATCGACAGGGGTTCAGCCCCAGCATTTT
clone size: .; V gene: TRBV4-3; J gene: TRBJ2-3; D gene: .; CDR3 protein: CGPNPRGPDTQYF; CDR3 DNA: TGCGGACCTAACCCCAGGGGTCCAGATACGCAGTATTTT
clone size: .; V gene: TRBV6-5; J gene: TRBJ1-2; D gene: TRBD1; CDR3 protein: CASRSDRTRDGYTF; CDR3 DNA: TGTGCCAGCAGGTCGGACAGGACGAGGGATGGCTACACCTTC
clone size: .; V gene: TRBV4-3; J gene: TRBJ2-5; D gene: .; CDR3 protein: CASSQVMRDSETQYF; CDR3 DNA: TGCGCCAGCAGCCAAGTGATGAGGGATTCAGAGACCCAGTACTTC
clone size: .; V gene: TRBV5-4; J gene: TRBJ2-5; D gene: TRBD1; CDR3 protein: CASSYRTGGQETQYF; CDR3 DNA: TGTGCCAGCAGCTACAGGACAGGGGGACAAGAGACCCAGTACTTC
clone size: .; V gene: TRBV6-1; J gene: TRBJ1-1; D gene: .; CDR3 protein: CASVMNTEAFF; CDR3 DNA: TGTGCCAGCGTTATGAACACTGAAGCTTTCTTT
clone size: .; V gene: TRBV19; J gene: TRBJ2-7; D gene: .; CDR3 protein: CASSFTGNEQYF; CDR3 DNA: TGTGCCAGTAGTTTCACAGGGAACGAGCAGTACTTC
clone size: .; V gene: TRBV7-2; J gene: TRBJ2-7; D gene: .; CDR3 protein: CASSFVDSYEQYF; CDR3 DNA: TGTGCCAGCAGCTTTGTAGACTCCTACGAGCAGTACTTC
clone size: .; V gene: TRBV4-3; J gene: TRBJ2-7; D gene: TRBD2; CDR3 protein: CASSPEAGIIYEQYF; CDR3 DNA: TGCGCCAGCAGCCCTGAAGCGGGAATCATCTACGAGCAGTACTTC
clone size: .; V gene: TRBV28; J gene: TRBJ2-6; D gene: .; CDR3 protein: CASRKQGSGANVLTF; CDR3 DNA: TGTGCCAGCAGGAAACAGGGCTCTGGGGCCAACGTCCTGACTTTC
clone size: .; V gene: TRBV9; J gene: TRBJ1-5; D gene: .; CDR3 protein: CASSVEGDQPQHF; CDR3 DNA: TGTGCCAGCAGCGTAGAAGGGGATCAGCCCCAGCATTTT
clone size: .; V gene: TRBV29-1; J gene: TRBJ2-1; D gene: TRBD1; CDR3 protein: CSVVGTGVNEQFF; CDR3 DNA: TGCAGCGTTGTCGGGACAGGGGTAAATGAGCAGTTCTTC
clone size: .; V gene: TRBV5-1; J gene: TRBJ2-7; D gene: .; CDR3 protein: CASSLGGEQYF; CDR3 DNA: TGCGCCAGCAGCTTGGGAGGTGAGCAGTACTTC
clone size: .; V gene: TRBV5-1; J gene: TRBJ2-2; D gene: .; CDR3 protein: CASSFPGGDNTGELFF; CDR3 DNA: TGCGCCAGCAGCTTTCCGGGCGGGGATAACACCGGGGAGCTGTTTTTT
clone size: .; V gene: TRBV4-1; J gene: TRBJ2-7; D gene: .; CDR3 protein: CASSQVTVSSYEQYF; CDR3 DNA: TGCGCCAGCAGCCAGGTGACAGTGAGCTCCTACGAGCAGTACTTC
clone size: .; V gene: TRBV28; J gene: TRBJ2-7; D gene: TRBD1; CDR3 protein: CASSWGQREQYF; CDR3 DNA: TGTGCCAGCAGTTGGGGACAGCGGGAGCAGTACTTC
clone size: .; V gene: TRBV2; J gene: TRBJ2-1; D gene: TRBD2; CDR3 protein: CASIASGAYNEQFF; CDR3 DNA: TGTGCCAGCATTGCTAGCGGCGCCTACAATGAGCAGTTCTTC
clone size: .; V gene: TRBV7-9; J gene: TRBJ2-7; D gene: .; CDR3 protein: CASSSWGGHEQYF; CDR3 DNA: TGTGCCAGCAGCTCTTGGGGAGGCCACGAGCAGTACTTC
clone size: once; V gene: TRBV9; J gene: TRBJ2-7; D gene: TRBD2; CDR3 protein: CASSGTSGTNEQYF; CDR3 DNA: TGTGCCAGCAGCGGGACTAGCGGGACAAACGAGCAGTACTTC
clone size: .; V gene: TRBV6-5; J gene: TRBJ2-7; D gene: .; CDR3 protein: CASSYQTGRLLDEQYF; CDR3 DNA: TGTGCCAGCAGTTACCAAACGGGCCGACTACTCGACGAGCAGTACTTC
clone size: .; V gene: TRBV25-1; J gene: TRBJ1-4; D gene: TRBD1; CDR3 protein: CASSVRQGAANEKLFF; CDR3 DNA: TGTGCCAGCAGTGTACGACAGGGGGCAGCTAATGAAAAACTGTTTTTT
clone size: .; V gene: TRBV23-1; J gene: TRBJ1-4; D gene: TRBD1; CDR3 protein: CASSHGTGAGEKLFF; CDR3 DNA: TGCGCCAGCAGTCACGGTACAGGGGCCGGAGAAAAACTGTTTTTT
clone size: .; V gene: TRBV5-4; J gene: TRBJ2-1; D gene: TRBD2; CDR3 protein: CASSSTSGRTPYNEQFF; CDR3 DNA: TGTGCCAGCAGCTCCACGAGCGGGAGGACCCCCTACAATGAGCAGTTCTTC
clone size: .; V gene: TRBV19; J gene: TRBJ1-1; D gene: TRBD1; CDR3 protein: CASGDSEAFF; CDR3 DNA: TGTGCCAGTGGGGACAGCGAAGCTTTCTTT
clone size: once; V gene: TRBV5-1; J gene: TRBJ2-2; D gene: TRBD2; CDR3 protein: CASSFGLAAGELFF; CDR3 DNA: TGCGCCAGCAGCTTCGGGCTAGCGGCCGGGGAGCTGTTTTTT
clone size: .; V gene: TRBV7-9; J gene: TRBJ2-7; D gene: .; CDR3 protein: CASSSVQGNIEQYF; CDR3 DNA: TGTGCCAGCAGCTCAGTTCAGGGGAATATCGAGCAGTACTTC
clone size: .; V gene: TRBV9; J gene: TRBJ2-3; D gene: .; CDR3 protein: CASSGRPVTDTQYF; CDR3 DNA: TGTGCCAGCAGCGGGAGACCGGTCACAGATACGCAGTATTTT
clone size: .; V gene: TRBV7-6; J gene: TRBJ1-1; D gene: .; CDR3 protein: CASSSTSGTLNTEAFF; CDR3 DNA: TGTGCCAGCAGCTCGACGTCCGGGACACTTAACACTGAAGCTTTCTTT
clone size: .; V gene: TRBV9; J gene: TRBJ2-1; D gene: TRBD1; CDR3 protein: CASSTGDMGNEQFF; CDR3 DNA: TGTGCCAGTTCGACAGGGGATATGGGGAATGAGCAGTTCTTC
clone size: .; V gene: TRBV19; J gene: TRBJ2-1; D gene: .; CDR3 protein: CASSATLAGSPFF; CDR3 DNA: TGTGCCAGTAGTGCGACCTTGGCCGGGTCTCCGTTCTTC
clone size: .; V gene: TRBV2; J gene: TRBJ2-4; D gene: TRBD1; CDR3 protein: CAAFGTGSNIQYF; CDR3 DNA: TGTGCAGCCTTCGGGACAGGGAGTAACATTCAGTACTTC